This paragraph reports one TCR beta chain. Its antigen is currently not known. The record has no base qualities; no much larger clone is one base away. The EasySep Human CD8+ T Cell Enrichment Kit was used on day 10 to isolate CD8+ T cells from every culture. The data stem from a study of CD8 T cell repertoires and HIV-1 epitope variants (TCRdb year 2020). At the level of the whole study: T cells were stimulated in separate culture wells with each of twenty-five peptides representing autologous and known Gag and Nef epitope variants. The control conditions were a CMV, EBV and flu peptide pool, the Ebola AY9 epitope as a negative control, and a well with no peptide. Three Gag epitope families and Nef HW9 and YT9 were included among the tested epitopes. T cells were enriched using the EasySep Human T Cell Enrichment Kit and then co-cultured with an equal number of autologous T cell-negative cells acting as antigen-presenting cells. Cultures were maintained for 10 days in IMDM with gentamicin, and half-media changes adding IL-2, IL-7 and IL-15 were performed on days 3 and 7. A 1M T cell aliquot was kept as an uncultured baseline condition, separate from the roughly 90 T cell cultures. Running each culture condition in triplicate, except for one peptide done in duplicate, gave a total of more than 70 T cell cultures.

Study-wide findings and limitations: Of the nine antigen-specific TCR beta clonotypes identified, roughly six appeared cross-reactive for autologous or known escape epitope variants. The assay identified only TCR beta chains and indicated proliferation to antigen, not T cell function or cytokine profile. About 5 clonotypes recognized the Nef KF9 family and one the HW9 family, with no responses to the TAALDMSHF plasma variant.

In the germline V gene, CDR1 corresponds to SGHVS and CDR2 to FNYEAQ. From the cysteine through the phenylalanine, the CDR3 covers 13 amino acids. Only the CDR3 part of the read is kept: 39 bases, read in frame from the first base. The junction shows trimming of 3 bases on V and 8 bases on J, plus 10 bases between the germline ends. Sequencing of TCR beta CDR3 regions was done on the immunoSEQ platform at survey depth. The QIAamp DNA micro kit was used to extract genomic DNA from every cultured and uncultured CD8+ T cell population. The study's own analysis went as follows. Any sample with under 5,000 productive reads was excluded, and this exclusion removed about 6.5% of the roughly 75 cultures stimulated with HIV peptides. A MANAFEST web app trimmed sequences to CDR3 and removed nonproductive sequences, CDR3s under 5 amino acids, and those not starting C or ending F/W. Clonotypes were classified as antigen-specific only if expansion was observed in at least 2 of 3 replicates versus the no-peptide control at FDR 0.01, only within one epitope family. A frequency at least fivefold higher than in wells stimulated with peptides from other epitope families was additionally required for specific clonotypes. Here the immuneACCESS table is served through TCRdb, limited to in-frame sequences with V and J called. Missing clones are a known gap in these copies; in checked studies unresolved V genes cover under half, and the rest lacks a known reason. For V, J and clone size, that table is used; D and trimming come from the DNA. In this sample the table shows several thousand clones, around 71% of which occur a single time. The ten largest clones add up to 40% to 45% of the sample.

The receptor was derived from a male donor with HIV. The sequencing input was cultured CD8+ T cells derived from PBMCs. Recombination joined TRBV7-6 with TRBJ1-4, with TRBD1 perhaps the D gene, on 6 matching bases. The CDR3 has the sequence CASSFIGGEKLFF. The nucleotides are TGTGCCAGCAGCTTTATAGGGGGAGAAAAACTGTTTTTT.